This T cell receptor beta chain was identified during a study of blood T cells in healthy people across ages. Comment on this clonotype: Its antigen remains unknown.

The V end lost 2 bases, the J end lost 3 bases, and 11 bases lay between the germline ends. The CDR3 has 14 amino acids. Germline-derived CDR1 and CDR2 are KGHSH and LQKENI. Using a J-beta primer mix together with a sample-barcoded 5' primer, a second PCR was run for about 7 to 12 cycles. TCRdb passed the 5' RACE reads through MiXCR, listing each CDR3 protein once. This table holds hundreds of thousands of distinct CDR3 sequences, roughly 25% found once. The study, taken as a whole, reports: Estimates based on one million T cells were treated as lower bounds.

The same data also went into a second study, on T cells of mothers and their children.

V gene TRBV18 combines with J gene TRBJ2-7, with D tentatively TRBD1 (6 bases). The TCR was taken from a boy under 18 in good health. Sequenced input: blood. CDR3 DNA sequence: TGTGCCAGCTCACCATCCGGGACATACTACGAGCAGTACTTC. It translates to CASSPSGTYYEQYF.